This TCR beta chain was retrieved from a study of blood T cell repertoires in COVID-19. As for the study in general: The origin of the acute and convalescent COVID-19 samples was the United States, Italy and Spain. From T cells, B-cell-depleted T cells, or PBMCs came the material, which was cDNA or gDNA.

In the authors' methods: From reference gene primer amplification, estimates of nucleated cell counts were derived. Sequencing was performed with immunoSEQ multiplex PCR; in TCRdb, only in-frame clones are kept and a portion is missing. The V and J calls and the clone size are those of that table, but D and trimming were determined from the DNA. The sample includes 200,000 to 250,000 clones, 80% to 85% of them seen just once. In its sample, this clone was seen once. The sample comprised peripheral blood. The TCR originated in a woman in her sixties with acute or convalescent COVID-19.

This chain's CDR3 is CASINIGDRGYTF. CDR3 nucleotide sequence: TGTGCCAGCATCAATATAGGGGATCGCGGCTACACCTTC. The chain joins TRBV13 to TRBJ1-2, with a possible D match to TRBD1 (5 bases). The V gene's germline CDR1 is PRHDT and CDR2 FYEKMQ (reference sequence). The CDR3 has 13 amino acids. V shed 7 bases and J shed 8 bases, with 17 bases lying between them.